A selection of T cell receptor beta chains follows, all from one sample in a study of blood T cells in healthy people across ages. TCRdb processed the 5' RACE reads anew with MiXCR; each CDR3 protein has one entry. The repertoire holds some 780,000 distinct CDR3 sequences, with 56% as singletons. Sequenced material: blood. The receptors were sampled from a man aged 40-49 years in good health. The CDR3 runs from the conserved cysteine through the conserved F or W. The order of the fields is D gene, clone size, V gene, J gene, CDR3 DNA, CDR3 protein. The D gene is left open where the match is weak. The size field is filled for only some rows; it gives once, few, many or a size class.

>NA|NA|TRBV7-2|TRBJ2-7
TGTGCCAGCAGCCCCAATCGAGCCTACGAGCAGTACTTC
CASSPNRAYEQYF
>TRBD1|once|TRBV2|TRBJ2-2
TGTGCCAGGAGAACAGGGGCGATCGACACCGGGGAGCTGTTTTTT
CARRTGAIDTGELFF
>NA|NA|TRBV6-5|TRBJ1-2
TGTGCCAGCAGAGAACGAGGGGGAGGCTATGGCTACACCTTC
CASRERGGGYGYTF
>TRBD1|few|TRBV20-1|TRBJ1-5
TGCAGTGCTAGTCTAGGGACAGTCAATCAGCCCCAGCATTTT
CSASLGTVNQPQHF
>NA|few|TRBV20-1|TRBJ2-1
TGCAGTGCCAGAGGCGGGTTTGGTGGTCAAAATGAGCAGTTCTTC
CSARGGFGGQNEQFF
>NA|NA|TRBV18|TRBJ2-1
TGTGCCAGCTCACCGGGGGACCATCTTACCTTAGGGGAGCAGTTCTTC
CASSPGDHLTLGEQFF
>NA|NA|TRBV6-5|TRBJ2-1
TGTGCCAGCAGTTACCGGACCACAGGGTTTTCCTGGTATGGTAATGAGCAGTTCTTC
CASSYRTTGFSWYGNEQFF
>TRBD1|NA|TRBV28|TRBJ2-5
TGTGCCAGCAGTTTACCCGGGACAGTCTTCAAAGAGACCCAGTACTTC
CASSLPGTVFKETQYF
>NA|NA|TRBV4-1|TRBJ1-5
TGCGCCAGCAGCCAATCATTCGGAGGAGCTCAGCCCCAGCATTTT
CASSQSFGGAQPQHF
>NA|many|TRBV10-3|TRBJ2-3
TGTGCCATCAGTGAGGGACAAGACACAGATACGCAGTATTTT
CAISEGQDTDTQYF
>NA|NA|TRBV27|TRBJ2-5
TGTGCCAGCAGTTTCACGTGGCTCAACCAAGAGACCCAGTACTTC
CASSFTWLNQETQYF